The 16 T cell receptor beta chains below were found in one sample sequenced in a study of blood T cell repertoires in COVID-19. The method was immunoSEQ multiplex PCR; TCRdb's version includes in-frame clones alone and lacks a portion of them. Altogether tens of thousands of clones are present, approximately 90% being singletons, with the ten largest covering approximately 3.3%. Source material: peripheral blood. The receptors stem from a human donor in a cohort sampled during active COVID-19.

V and J are TRBV7-9 and TRBJ2-2; perhaps TRBD1 as D (5 bases). Trimming took off 5 bases at V and 0 bases at J, with 13 bases between the two ends. The CDR3 runs 16 residues. Germline loops: CDR1 SEHNR, CDR2 FQNEAQ (reference sequence). The CDR3 region has the DNA TGTGCCAGCAGCCACAGGTCAGCTTCGAACACCGGGGAGCTGTTTTTT. Translating gives CASSHRSASNTGELFF. The whole variable domain, remainder taken from reference TRBV7-9 and TRBJ2-2, is DTGVSQNPRHKITKRGQNVTFRCDPISEHNRLYWYRQTLGQGPEFLTYFQNEAQLEKSRLLSDRFSAERPKGSFSTLEIQRTEQGDSAMYLCASSHRSASNTGELFFGEGSRLTVL.

In its sample, this clone was seen a few times. The chain combines TRBV10-1 with TRBJ2-7; TRBD2 matches 13 bases. The CDR3 consists of 17 residues. Germline CDR1 and CDR2: WNHNN and SYGVQD (reference sequence). V shed 11 bases and J 2 bases; nucleotides not matched to a gene: 15. CDR3 sequence reads: CAFHGRLAGGLTYEQYF. The CDR3 DNA reads TGCGCCTTCCACGGAAGACTAGCGGGGGGCTTAACCTACGAGCAGTACTTC.

The chain recombines TRBV30 with TRBJ1-2; D is uncertain. V was pared by 3 bases and J by 0 bases, with 5 bases between. Germline V gives CDR1 GTSNPN, CDR2 SVGIG (reference sequence). The CDR3 spans 12 residues. The CDR3 sequence is CAWRPANYGYTF. CDR3 nucleotides: TGTGCCTGGAGGCCGGCTAACTATGGCTACACCTTC.

The gene calls are TRBV4-3 and TRBJ2-1; 11 positions agree with TRBD2. After removal of 4 bases from V and 3 bases from J, the junction contained 14 bases not matched to a gene. Looked up from germline, CDR1 is LGHNA and CDR2 is YSLEER. CDR3 length: 19 residues. The CDR3 DNA reads TGCGCCAGCAGCCCAAGGTTTCTCGGGACTAGCGGTTTCTACAATGAGCAGTTCTTC. This codes for CASSPRFLGTSGFYNEQFF.

The gene calls are TRBV7-7 and TRBJ2-2; 8 nucleotides match TRBD2. V lost 5 bases to trimming and J lost 1 base; unmatched junction nucleotides: 6. CDR1 SSHAT and CDR2 FNYEAQ come from the germline V gene (reference sequence). The CDR3 covers 16 residues. CDR3 amino acids: CASSPLRGENTGELFF. Here the CDR3 DNA reads TGTGCCAGCAGCCCATTGCGGGGGGAGAACACCGGGGAGCTGTTTTTT.

The V gene is TRBV6-4, the J gene TRBJ1-6; D is unclear. Between the trimmed V and J ends, which lost 6 bases and 7 bases, there was a span of 10 bases. Germline V gives CDR1 MRHNA, CDR2 SNTAGT. The length of the CDR3 is 13 residues. The CDR3 here is CASSADWNSPLHF. The CDR3 nucleotides read TGTGCCAGCAGCGCGGACTGGAATTCACCCCTCCACTTT.

The chain has TRBV9 and TRBJ1-4, with D unclear. V was shortened by 0 bases and J by 7 bases, with 10 bases between the two germline ends. This CDR3 contains 14 residues. In germline, CDR1 is SGDLS, CDR2 YYNGEE. For the CDR3, the DNA is TGTGCCAGCAGCGTAGGCGGCGCGAGTGAAAAACTGTTTTTT. Protein product: CASSVGGASEKLFF.

The chain recombines TRBV27 with TRBJ2-7; 9 bases agree with TRBD1. Germline V gene data show CDR1 as MNHEY and CDR2 as SMNVEV (reference sequence). CDR3 length: 14 amino acids. Losses at the gene ends were 5 bases for V and 5 bases for J; bases not matched to a gene: 7. The CDR3 DNA sequence: TGTGCCAGCAGTCCGATCGGACAGGGGAACGAGCAGTACTTC. Its translation is CASSPIGQGNEQYF.

The chain couples TRBV25-1 to TRBJ1-1; D gene unclear. The V gene lost 7 bases and the J gene lost 7 bases, with 22 bases spanning the gap. Germline values: CDR1 MGHDK, CDR2 SYGVNS. CDR3 length: 15 residues. The CDR3, as DNA: TGTGCCAGCACCCCGGACGCTTTACCCCGGGGTGAAGCTTTCTTT. This gives the protein CASTPDALPRGEAFF. Full variable domain (missing parts from reference TRBV25-1 and TRBJ1-1): EADIYQTPRYLVIGTGKKITLECSQTMGHDKMYWYQQDPGMELHLIHYSYGVNSTEKGDLSSESTVSRIRTEHFPLTLESARPSHTSQYLCASTPDALPRGEAFFGQGTRLTVV.

The CDR3 sequence is CASSLSGGVEPQHF. CDR3 sequence (DNA): TGTGCCAGCAGCTTATCTGGGGGCGTTGAGCCCCAGCATTTT. This sequence joins TRBV7-9 and TRBJ1-5, with a weak D call TRBD1 (6 bases). Germline V CDR1 and CDR2: SEHNR, FQNEAQ (reference sequence). Trimming took 2 bases from V and 8 from J, leaving 13 bases between them. This CDR3 contains 14 residues.

V usage is TRBV5-1 and J usage is TRBJ1-1, with 9 bases fitting TRBD1. The germline gives CDR1 SGHRS, CDR2 YFSETQ. With 4 bases clipped from V and 1 base from J, the junction kept 5 bases outside the gene matches. CDR3 size: 15 residues. The CDR3 loop is CASSALGQGNTEAFF. CDR3 sequence (DNA): TGCGCCAGCAGCGCGTTGGGACAGGGGAACACTGAAGCTTTCTTT.

In DNA, the CDR3 is TGTGCCAGCAGTTTCTCATTTAAGGGGTTCAGAACAGATACGCAGTATTTT. It encodes CASSFSFKGFRTDTQYF. This rearrangement joins TRBV27 to TRBJ2-3; D may be TRBD1 (5 bases). Germline-derived CDR1 and CDR2 are MNHEY and SMNVEV (reference sequence). The CDR3 is 17 amino acids. V lost 3 bases, J lost 3 bases, and 19 bases lay in between.

The rearrangement joins TRBV7-2 to TRBJ2-3; D is perhaps TRBD2 (7 bases). In germline, CDR1 is SGHTA, CDR2 FQGNSA. This CDR3 region has 17 residues. The V gene lost 3 bases and the J gene lost 1 base, with 17 bases spanning the gap. The CDR3 DNA reads TGTGCCAGCAGCTTTGGGGGAGGGGGGGGGCGCACAGATACGCAGTATTTT. The encoded protein is CASSFGGGGGRTDTQYF.

The J gene is TRBJ2-2, the V gene TRBV9, with D possibly matching TRBD2 (6 bases). V shed 0 bases and J shed 4 bases, with 10 bases lying between them. Germline lookup yields CDR1 SGDLS and CDR2 YYNGEE. The CDR3 covers 15 residues. CDR3 residues: CASSVDTGGTGELFF. The CDR3, as DNA: TGTGCCAGCAGCGTAGACACCGGGGGCACCGGGGAGCTGTTTTTT.

This clone was detected only a few times. This rearrangement joins TRBV9 to TRBJ1-2; maybe TRBD1 (5 bases). Per germline, CDR1 SGDLS and CDR2 YYNGEE. Deletions cut 0 bases from V and 5 bases from J, with 17 bases between. The CDR3 runs 16 residues. The CDR3 DNA reads as TGTGCCAGCAGCGTAGGACAGTCGAACCCCGCTTATGGCTACACCTTC. Protein sequence: CASSVGQSNPAYGYTF.

This clone was seen once. This chain uses TRBV7-9 with TRBJ2-5, with 10 nucleotides matching TRBD1. With 3 bases clipped from V and 3 bases from J, the junction kept 4 bases outside the gene matches. CDR3 length equals 15 residues. Germline V lookup: CDR1 SEHNR, CDR2 FQNEAQ (reference sequence). This CDR3 is CASSFRQGAKETQYF. In DNA form, the CDR3 reads TGTGCCAGCAGCTTCAGACAGGGGGCGAAAGAGACCCAGTACTTC.